The next 4 T cell receptor beta chains were all read from a single sample in a study of blood T cell repertoires in COVID-19. Data came from immunoSEQ multiplex PCR; TCRdb stores just in-frame clones and leaves some out. Of 250,000 or so clones in the sample, approximately 83% were seen once. What was sequenced was peripheral blood. Receptors originate from a human donor in a cohort sampled during active COVID-19.

This sequence joins TRBV11-3 and TRBJ1-1; TRBD1 might be the D (6 bases). The CDR3 runs to 14 residues. Looked up from germline, CDR1 is SGHNT and CDR2 is YENEEA. V was cut by 5 bases and J by 3 bases, with 13 bases left in between. This chain's CDR3 is CASSTGGADTEAFF. In nucleotides, the CDR3 is TGTGCCAGCAGCACGGGGGGGGCTGACACTGAAGCTTTCTTT.

This chain joins TRBV10-1 and TRBJ1-1; TRBD1 matches at 10 bases. V shed 2 bases, J shed 5 bases, and the junction held 2 bases outside the gene matches. Per the germline V gene, CDR1 is WNHNN and CDR2 is SYGVQD (reference sequence). The CDR3 has 14 amino acids. The CDR3 DNA follows: TGCGCCAGCAGTGAGGGGACAGGGGAAACTGAAGCTTTCTTT. It translates to CASSEGTGETEAFF.

Turning to this clone: Other DNA sequences in this specimen translate into the identical CDR3. V gene TRBV19 combines with J gene TRBJ1-5; 10 bases agree with TRBD1. J lost 4 bases, V lost 1 base, and 1 base had no gene match. CDR1 LNHDA and CDR2 SQIVND come from the germline V gene (reference sequence). There are 15 residues in the CDR3. For the CDR3, the DNA is TGTGCCAGTAGTATAGGGACAGGGGGGAATCAGCCCCAGCATTTT. Protein: CASSIGTGGNQPQHF.

The chain is built from TRBV28 and TRBJ2-7, with TRBD2 matching over 7 bases. From germline, CDR1 is MDHEN and CDR2 SYDVKM. With 6 bases clipped from V and 4 bases from J, the junction kept 9 bases outside the gene matches. This CDR3 has 14 residues. Here the CDR3 DNA reads TGTGCCAGCAGATTGAGCGGGAACGCGTACGAGCAGTACTTC. Its protein is CASRLSGNAYEQYF. Based on the CDR3 plus reference TRBV28 and TRBJ2-7, the full variable domain is DVKVTQSSRYLVKRTGEKVFLECVQDMDHENMFWYRQDPGLGLRLIYFSYDVKMKEKGDIPEGYSVSREKKERFSLILESASTNQTSMYLCASRLSGNAYEQYFGPGTRLTVT.